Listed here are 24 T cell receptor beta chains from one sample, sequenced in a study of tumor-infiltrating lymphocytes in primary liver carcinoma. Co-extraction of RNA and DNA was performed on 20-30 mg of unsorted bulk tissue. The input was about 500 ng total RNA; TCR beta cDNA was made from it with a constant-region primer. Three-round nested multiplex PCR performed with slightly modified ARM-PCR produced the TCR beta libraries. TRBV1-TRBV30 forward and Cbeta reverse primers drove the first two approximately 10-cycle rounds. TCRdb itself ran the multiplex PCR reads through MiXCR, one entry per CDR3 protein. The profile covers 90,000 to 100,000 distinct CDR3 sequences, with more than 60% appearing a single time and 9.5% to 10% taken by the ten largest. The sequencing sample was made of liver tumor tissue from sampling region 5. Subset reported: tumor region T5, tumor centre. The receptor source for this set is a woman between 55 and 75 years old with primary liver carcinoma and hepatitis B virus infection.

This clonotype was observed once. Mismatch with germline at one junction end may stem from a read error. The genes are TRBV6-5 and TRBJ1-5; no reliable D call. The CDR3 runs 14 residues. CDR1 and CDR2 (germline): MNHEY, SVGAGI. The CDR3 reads CASSYAGLGQPKHF. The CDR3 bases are TGTGCCAGCAGTTACGCGGGGTTGGGTCAGCCCAAGCATTTT.

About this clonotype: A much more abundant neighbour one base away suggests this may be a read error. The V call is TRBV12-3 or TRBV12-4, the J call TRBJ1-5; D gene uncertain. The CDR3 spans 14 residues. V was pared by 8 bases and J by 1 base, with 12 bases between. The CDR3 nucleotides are TGTGCCAGCCGAAAGGCCAGAAGCAATCAGCCCCAGCATTTT. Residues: CASRKARSNQPQHF.

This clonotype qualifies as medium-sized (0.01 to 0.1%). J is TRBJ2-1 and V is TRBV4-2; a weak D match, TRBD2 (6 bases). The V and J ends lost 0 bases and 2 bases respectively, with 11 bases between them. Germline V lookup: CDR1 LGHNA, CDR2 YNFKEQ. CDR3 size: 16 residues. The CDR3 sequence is CASSQDGGDPYNEQFF. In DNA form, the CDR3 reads TGTGCCAGCAGCCAAGATGGAGGGGACCCCTACAATGAGCAGTTCTTC.

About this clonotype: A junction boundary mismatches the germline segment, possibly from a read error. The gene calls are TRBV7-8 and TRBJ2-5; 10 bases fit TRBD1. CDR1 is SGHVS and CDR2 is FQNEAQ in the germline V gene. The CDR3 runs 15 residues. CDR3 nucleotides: TGTGCCGGCAGCTTTCGACAGGGGGCGTCGGAGACCCAGTACTTC. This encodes CAGSFRQGASETQYF.

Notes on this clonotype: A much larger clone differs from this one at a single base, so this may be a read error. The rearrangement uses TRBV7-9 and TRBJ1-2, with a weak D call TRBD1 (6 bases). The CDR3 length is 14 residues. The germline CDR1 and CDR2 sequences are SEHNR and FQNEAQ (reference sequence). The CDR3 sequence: CASCLGWDISGYTF. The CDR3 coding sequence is TGTGCCAGCTGCTTAGGGTGGGACATATCTGGCTACACCTTC. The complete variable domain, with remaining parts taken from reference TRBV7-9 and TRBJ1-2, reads DTGVSQNPRHKITKRGQNVTFRCDPISEHNRLYWYRQTLGQGPEFLTYFQNEAQLEKSRLLSDRFSAERPKGSFSTLEIQRTEQGDSAMYLCASCLGWDISGYTFGSGTRLTVV.

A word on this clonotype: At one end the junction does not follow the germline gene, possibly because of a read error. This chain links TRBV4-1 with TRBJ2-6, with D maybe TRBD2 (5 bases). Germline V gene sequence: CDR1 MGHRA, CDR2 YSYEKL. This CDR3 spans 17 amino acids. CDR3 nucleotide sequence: TGCGCCAGCGGCCAAGATCTTAGAGGGACTGGGGCCAACGTCCTGACTTTC. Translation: CASGQDLRGTGANVLTF.

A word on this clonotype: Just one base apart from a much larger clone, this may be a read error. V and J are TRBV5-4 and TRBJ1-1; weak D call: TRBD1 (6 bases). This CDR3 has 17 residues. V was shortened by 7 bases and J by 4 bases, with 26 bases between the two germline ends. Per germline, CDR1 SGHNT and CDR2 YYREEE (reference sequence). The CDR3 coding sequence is TGTGCCAGCGGCCCGCTGGTAGGGGGGGCAGGCGGCACTGAAGCTTTCTTT. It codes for CASGPLVGGAGGTEAFF.

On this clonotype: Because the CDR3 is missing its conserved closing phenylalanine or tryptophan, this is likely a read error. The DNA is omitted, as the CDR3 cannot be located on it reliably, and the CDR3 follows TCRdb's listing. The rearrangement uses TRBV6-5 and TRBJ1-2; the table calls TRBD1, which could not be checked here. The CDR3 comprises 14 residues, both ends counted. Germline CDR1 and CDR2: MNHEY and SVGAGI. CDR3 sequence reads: CASSYSTGGLGYII.

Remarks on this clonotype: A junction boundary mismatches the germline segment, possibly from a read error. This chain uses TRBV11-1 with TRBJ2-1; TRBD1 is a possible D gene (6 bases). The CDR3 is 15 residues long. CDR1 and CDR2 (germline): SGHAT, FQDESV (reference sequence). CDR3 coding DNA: TGTGCCAGCTGCTTAAGGGGGACGGCCTACAATGAGCAGTTCTTC. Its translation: CASCLRGTAYNEQFF.

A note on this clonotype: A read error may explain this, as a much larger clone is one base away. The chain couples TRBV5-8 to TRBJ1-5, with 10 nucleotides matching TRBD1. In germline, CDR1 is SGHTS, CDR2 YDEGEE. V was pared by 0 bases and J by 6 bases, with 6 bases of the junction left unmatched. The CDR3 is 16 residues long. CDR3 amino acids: CASSLGQGAAGQPQHF. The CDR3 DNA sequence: TGTGCCAGCAGCTTGGGACAGGGGGCGGCGGGTCAGCCCCAGCATTTT.

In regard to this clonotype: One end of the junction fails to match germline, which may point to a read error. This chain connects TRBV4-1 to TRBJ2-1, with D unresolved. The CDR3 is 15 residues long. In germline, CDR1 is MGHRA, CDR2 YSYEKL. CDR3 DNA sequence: TGTGCCAGCAACCCCATGGCTCGTTCCTACAATGAGCAGTTCTTC. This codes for CASNPMARSYNEQFF.

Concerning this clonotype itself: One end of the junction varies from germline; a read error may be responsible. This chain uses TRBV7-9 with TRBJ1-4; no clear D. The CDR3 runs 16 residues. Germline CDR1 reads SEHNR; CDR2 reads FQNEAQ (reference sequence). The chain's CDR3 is CASSLVGHAANEKLFF. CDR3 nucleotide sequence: TGTGCTAGCAGCTTAGTTGGGCATGCAGCTAATGAAAAACTGTTTTTT.

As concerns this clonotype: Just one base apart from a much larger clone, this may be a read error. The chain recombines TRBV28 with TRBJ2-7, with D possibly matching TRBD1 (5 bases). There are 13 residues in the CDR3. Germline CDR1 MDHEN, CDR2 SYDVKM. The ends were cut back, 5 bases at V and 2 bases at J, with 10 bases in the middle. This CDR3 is CASSMTVTYEQYF. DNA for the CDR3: TGTGCCAGCAGTATGACAGTTACCTACGAGCAGTACTTC.

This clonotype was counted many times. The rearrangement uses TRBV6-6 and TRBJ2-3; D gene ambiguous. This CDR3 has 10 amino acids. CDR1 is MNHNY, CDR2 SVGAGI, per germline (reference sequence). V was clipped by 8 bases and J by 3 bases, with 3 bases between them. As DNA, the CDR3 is TGTGCCAGCGCTACAGATACGCAGTATTTT. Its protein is CASATDTQYF.

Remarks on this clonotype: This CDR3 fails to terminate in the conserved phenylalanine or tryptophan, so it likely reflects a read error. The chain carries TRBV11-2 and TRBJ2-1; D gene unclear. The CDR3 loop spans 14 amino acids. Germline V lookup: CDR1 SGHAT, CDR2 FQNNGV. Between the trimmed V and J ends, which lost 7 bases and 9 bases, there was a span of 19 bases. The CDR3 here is CASNPQRSSGEQFI. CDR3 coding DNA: TGTGCCAGCAACCCCCAGCGTTCTTCGGGTGAGCAGTTCATC.

CDR3 region: CASSQEKGAGTQYF. The DNA for the CDR3 is TGCGCCAGCAGCCAGGAGAAGGGGGCGGGTACGCAGTATTTT. This chain uses TRBV4-1 with TRBJ2-3; 7 nucleotides align to TRBD1. Germline V CDR1 and CDR2: MGHRA, YSYEKL. The ends lost 3 bases at V and 8 bases at J; junction bases unmatched: 8. CDR3 length: 14 amino acids.

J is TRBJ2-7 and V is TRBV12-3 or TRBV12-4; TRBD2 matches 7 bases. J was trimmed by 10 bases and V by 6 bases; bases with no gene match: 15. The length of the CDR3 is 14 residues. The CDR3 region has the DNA TGTGCCAGCAGGACACAAGGGGAGGGATGCGAACAGTACTTC. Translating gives CASRTQGEGCEQYF.

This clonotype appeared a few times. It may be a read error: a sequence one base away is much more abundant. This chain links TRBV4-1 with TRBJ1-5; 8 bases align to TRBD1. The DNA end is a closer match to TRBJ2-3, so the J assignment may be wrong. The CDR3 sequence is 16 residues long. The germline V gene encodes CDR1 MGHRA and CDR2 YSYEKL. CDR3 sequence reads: CASSQVVPQGDQPQYF. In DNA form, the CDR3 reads TGCGCCAGCAGCCAAGTGGTTCCACAGGGGGATCAGCCCCAGTATTTT.

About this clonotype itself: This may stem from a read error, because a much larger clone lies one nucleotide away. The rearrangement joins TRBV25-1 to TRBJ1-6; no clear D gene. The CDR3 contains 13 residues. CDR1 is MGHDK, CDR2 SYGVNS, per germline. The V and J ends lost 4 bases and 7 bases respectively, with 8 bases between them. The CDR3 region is CASSGIGNSPLHF. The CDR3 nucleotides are TGTGCCAGCAGTGGGATAGGGAATTCACCCCTCCACTTT.

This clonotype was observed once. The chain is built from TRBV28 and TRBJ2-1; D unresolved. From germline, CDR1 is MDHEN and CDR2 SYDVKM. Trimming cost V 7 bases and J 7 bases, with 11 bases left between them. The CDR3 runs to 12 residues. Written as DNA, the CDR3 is TGTGCCAGCATTCAGGATGAAAATGAGCAGTTCTTC. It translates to CASIQDENEQFF. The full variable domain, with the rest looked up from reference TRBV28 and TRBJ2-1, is DVKVTQSSRYLVKRTGEKVFLECVQDMDHENMFWYRQDPGLGLRLIYFSYDVKMKEKGDIPEGYSVSREKKERFSLILESASTNQTSMYLCASIQDENEQFFGPGTRLTVL.

The CDR3, as DNA: TGTGCCAGCCGGCAAGGGGGCGCAGGGAACACTGAAGCTTTCTTT. Its translation is CASRQGGAGNTEAFF. This chain connects TRBV28 to TRBJ1-1; 7 bases are a match to TRBD1. J lost 1 base, V lost 8 bases, and 10 bases had no gene match. This CDR3 region has 15 residues. Germline CDR1 is MDHEN and CDR2 is SYDVKM.

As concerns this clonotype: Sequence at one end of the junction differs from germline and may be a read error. CDR3 residues: CASRQDGVYYGYTF. The DNA for the CDR3 is TGCGCCAGCAGACAAGACGGGGTTTACTATGGTTACACCTTC. The gene calls are TRBV4-1 and TRBJ1-2; D uncertain. This CDR3 is built from 14 residues. The germline gives CDR1 MGHRA, CDR2 YSYEKL.

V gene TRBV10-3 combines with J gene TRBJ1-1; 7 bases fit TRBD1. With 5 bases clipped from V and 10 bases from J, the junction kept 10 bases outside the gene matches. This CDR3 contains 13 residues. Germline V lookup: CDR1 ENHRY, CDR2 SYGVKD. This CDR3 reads CAISLTGNARAFF. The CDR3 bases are TGTGCCATCAGTCTGACAGGGAACGCTAGAGCTTTCTTT.

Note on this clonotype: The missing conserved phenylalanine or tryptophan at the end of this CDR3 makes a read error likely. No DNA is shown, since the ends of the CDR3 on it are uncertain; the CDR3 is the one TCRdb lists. The CDR3 protein is CANSWGGTRTYERYY. This chain links TRBV11-1 with TRBJ2-7; the D call TRBD1 from the table was never checked on the DNA. The CDR3 is made up of 15 amino acids, end residues included. Per the germline V gene, CDR1 is SGHAT and CDR2 is FQDESV (reference sequence).